A selection of T cell receptor beta chains follows, all from one sample in a study of T cell responses to AZD1222 COVID-19 vaccine. The table came from immunoSEQ multiplex PCR; TCRdb's copy has only in-frame clones and leaves some out. The table shows 150,000 or so clones, with almost 90% occurring only once. Material: peripheral blood, obtained on day 0 of AZD1222 vaccination. Receptors were obtained from an adult in good health. Both conserved end residues are part of each CDR3. The order of the fields is D gene, clone size, V gene, J gene, CDR3 protein, CDR3 DNA. A D gene is named only where the DNA matches it firmly. Expanded clones get a size class; other rows say once, few or many, or leave the size out.

-	-	TRBV19	TRBJ1-3	CASSLSKSGNTIYF	TGTGCCAGTAGCCTTTCGAAATCTGGAAACACCATATATTTT
-	-	TRBV2	TRBJ1-2	CASSVGHNYGYTF	TGTGCCAGCAGTGTTGGGCACAACTATGGCTACACCTTC
-	once	TRBV3-1/TRBV3-2	TRBJ1-3	CASSLIAAGSGNTIYF	TGTGCCAGCAGCCTCATCGCGGCCGGCTCTGGAAACACCATATATTTT
-	-	TRBV28	TRBJ2-7	CASSRTVPYEQYF	TGTGCCAGCAGCCGCACAGTACCCTACGAGCAGTACTTC
TRBD1	-	TRBV15	TRBJ2-7	CATSRDGTGSYEQYF	TGTGCCACCAGCAGAGACGGGACAGGGTCCTACGAGCAGTACTTC
-	-	TRBV28	TRBJ1-2	CASSFSGEAYGYTF	TGTGCCAGCAGTTTCTCGGGGGAGGCCTATGGCTACACCTTC
TRBD1	-	TRBV2	TRBJ1-2	CASLRNRGGYTF	TGTGCCAGTCTCAGAAACAGGGGAGGCTACACCTTC
TRBD1	-	TRBV5-4	TRBJ2-7	CASSLPGTGGSEQYF	TGTGCCAGCAGCTTGCCCGGGACAGGGGGGTCTGAGCAGTACTTC
TRBD1	-	TRBV28	TRBJ1-5	CASTHRGLSQPQHF	TGTGCCAGCACCCACAGGGGGCTCAGCCAGCCCCAGCATTTT
TRBD2	-	TRBV4-3	TRBJ2-5	CASSQQTSGRWETQYF	TGCGCCAGCAGCCAGCAGACTAGCGGGAGGTGGGAGACCCAGTACTTC